These T cell receptor beta chains were read from a single sample in a study of shared clonotypes between healthy human individuals. Only in-frame clones appear in the TCRdb table, and some are missing; sequencing was by immunoSEQ multiplex PCR. This table holds about half a million clones, around 77% found once. What was sequenced was PBMCs. All receptors derive from a woman between 40 and 50 years old in good health. Some clones in this sample may be carry-over from other donors' samples. Each CDR3 is given with its conserved first and last residue. Fields, in order: D gene, clone size, J gene, V gene, CDR3 protein, CDR3 DNA. The D gene is left open where the match is weak. Some rows mark clone size as missing; the rest say once, few, many or name a class of expanded clone.

NA	NA	TRBJ1-2	TRBV4-2	CASSQAQGGGYTF	TGTGCCAGCAGCCAAGCCCAGGGAGGGGGCTACACCTTC
TRBD1	NA	TRBJ1-1	TRBV9	CASSANRGNTEAFF	TGTGCCAGCAGCGCAAACAGGGGGAACACTGAAGCTTTCTTT
NA	NA	TRBJ2-1	TRBV7-3	CASSLRSNNEQFF	TGTGCCAGCAGCTTACGGAGTAACAATGAGCAGTTCTTC
NA	NA	TRBJ2-2	TRBV11-2	CASSLVLDTGELFF	TGTGCCAGCAGCTTAGTACTCGACACCGGGGAGCTGTTTTTT
TRBD2	NA	TRBJ2-3	TRBV29-1	CSVGGGDSRTDTQYF	TGCAGCGTTGGGGGAGGGGACTCACGCACAGATACGCAGTATTTT
NA	NA	TRBJ1-5	TRBV27	CASSFGPDGSNQPQHF	TGTGCCAGCAGTTTTGGGCCCGACGGTAGCAATCAGCCCCAGCATTTT
TRBD1	once	TRBJ2-7	TRBV30	CVWYNRGYEQYF	TGTGTCTGGTATAACAGGGGCTACGAGCAGTACTTC
TRBD1	once	TRBJ2-4	TRBV5-1	CASSRTGTEKNIQYF	TGCGCCAGCAGCCGCACCGGGACAGAAAAAAACATTCAGTACTTC
NA	NA	TRBJ2-3	TRBV30	CAWRGSGTQYF	TGTGCCTGGAGAGGGTCTGGTACGCAGTATTTT
TRBD2	NA	TRBJ2-7	TRBV4-2	CASSQGLGTSVSEQYF	TGTGCCAGCAGCCAAGGATTGGGGACTAGCGTTTCCGAGCAGTACTTC
NA	NA	TRBJ2-2	TRBV25-1	CASSEYSGELFF	TGTGCCAGCAGTGAATATAGCGGGGAGCTGTTTTTT
TRBD1	many	TRBJ2-7	TRBV28	CASNPTGGEGYEQYF	TGTGCCAGCAATCCGACAGGGGGTGAAGGCTACGAGCAGTACTTC
TRBD1	NA	TRBJ1-5	TRBV28	CASSFSRGRQSAPAF	TGTGCCAGCAGTTTCTCCAGGGGGCGGCAATCAGCCCCAGCATTT
NA	NA	TRBJ2-2	TRBV2	CASSRLGSGELFF	TGTGCCAGCAGTCGACTGGGCTCCGGGGAGCTGTTTTTT
NA	NA	TRBJ2-2	TRBV27	CASSLSGAVTGELFF	TGTGCCAGCAGTTTATCGGGGGCGGTGACCGGGGAGCTGTTTTTT
NA	many	TRBJ1-2	TRBV21-1	CASSKGQGYGYTF	TGTGCCAGCAGCAAAGGCCAGGGGTATGGCTACACCTTC